This TCR beta chain was profiled in a study of T cell repertoires in cytomegalovirus infection. CDR1 MNHNY and CDR2 SVGAGI come from the germline V gene (reference sequence). The CDR3 consists of 20 residues. Trimming cost V 2 bases and J 0 bases, with 25 bases left between them. Only a few counts were recorded for this clonotype. TCRdb analysed the reads with MiXCR anew, one entry per CDR3 protein. The table lists 250,000 to 300,000 distinct CDR3 sequences, about 15% of them singletons, with about 45% in the top ten. The clonotype originates from a human donor in good health (CMV status not recorded). Some clones in this sample may be carry-over from other donors' samples. Sequences were obtained from CD8+ T cells from PBMCs. The chain couples TRBV6-6 to TRBJ2-5, with D tentatively TRBD1 (5 bases). CDR3 loop: CASSYGYSTQGIFDQETQYF. The CDR3 DNA sequence: TGTGCCAGCAGTTACGGCTACTCGACCCAGGGTATTTTTGACCAAGAGACCCAGTACTTC.